The clone carrying this T cell receptor (beta chain) occurred a few times. Its specificity is not known. Amplification of TCR alpha and beta CDR3 regions from RNA used iRepertoire nested multiplex PCR. Via MiXCR, TCRdb re-called the multiplex PCR reads, giving one row per CDR3 protein. In the table there are 400,000 or so distinct CDR3 sequences, 41% of which are singletons. The data belong to a study of glioma-infiltrating T cells. Study outcomes and limitations: Shared blood CDR3 signature motifs marked patients with low tissue-blood divergence. Gliomas, especially low-grade, showed above-expected tissue-blood divergence; non-neoplastic patients showed below.

This CDR3 is built from 13 residues. CDR1 and CDR2 from the germline V gene are MDHEN and SYDVKM. V dropped 10 bases and J dropped 2 bases, with 13 bases sitting between them. The receptor's source is a human donor with low-grade glioma or glioblastoma, undergoing nonglioma brain surgery, or in good health (not recorded which). Sequencing was carried out using glioma tissue, nonneoplastic brain tissue, or PBMCs (not recorded which). This rearrangement joins TRBV28 to TRBJ2-3; D unclear. Here the CDR3 reads CATTEVPTDTQYF. CDR3 DNA: TGTGCCACCACCGAGGTCCCCACAGATACGCAGTATTTT.